These 10 T cell receptor beta chains share one sample of origin, sequenced in a study of PD-L1 blockade in urothelial cancer. The repertoire was sequenced with immunoSEQ multiplex PCR; TCRdb's copy has only in-frame clones and lacks some. Among roughly 56,000 clones listed, around 79% were seen once. Sequences were derived from PBMCs, sampled around atezolizumab (anti-PD-L1) treatment. The receptors originated from a man between 65 and 79 years old with urothelial cancer.

The chain is built from TRBV30 and TRBJ1-3; perhaps TRBD1 as D (5 bases). The CDR3 consists of 12 residues. From germline, CDR1 is GTSNPN and CDR2 SVGIG (reference sequence). The ends were cut back, 3 bases at V and 8 bases at J, with 11 bases in the middle. The CDR3 reads CAWRGPGYTIYF. The DNA for the CDR3 is TGTGCCTGGAGGGGGCCCGGTTACACCATATATTTT. Filled out from reference TRBV30 and TRBJ1-3, the complete variable domain reads SQTIHQWPATLVQPVGSPLSLECTVEGTSNPNLYWYRQAAGRGLQLLFYSVGIGQISSEVPQNLSASRPQDRQFILSSKKLLLSDSGFYLCAWRGPGYTIYFGEGSWLTVV.

The chain links TRBV7-2 to TRBJ2-7; a weak D match, TRBD2 (5 bases). V gave up 1 base and J gave up 9 bases, with 16 bases separating them. The germline V gene encodes CDR1 SGHTA and CDR2 FQGNSA. The CDR3 has 14 residues. This chain's CDR3 is CASSLDPLATAQYF. The CDR3 nucleotides are TGTGCCAGCAGCTTAGACCCCCTAGCTACTGCGCAGTACTTC. Filled out from reference TRBV7-2 and TRBJ2-7, the complete variable domain reads GAGVSQSPSNKVTEKGKDVELRCDPISGHTALYWYRQSLGQGLEFLIYFQGNSAPDKSGLPSDRFSAERTGGSVSTLTIQRTQQEDSAVYLCASSLDPLATAQYFGPGTRLTVT.

This chain uses TRBV27 with TRBJ1-4, with 10 bases that match TRBD1. Germline lookup yields CDR1 MNHEY and CDR2 SMNVEV (reference sequence). The CDR3 is 14 amino acids. Unmatched junction bases numbered 3, after V lost 5 bases and J lost 6 bases. The CDR3 DNA is TGTGCCAGCAGTCAGACAGGGGGCCATGAAAAACTGTTTTTT. Its translation: CASSQTGGHEKLFF.

This chain joins TRBV9 and TRBJ2-3; D ambiguous. The CDR3 contains 14 residues. The V gene lost 0 bases and the J gene lost 9 bases, with 14 bases spanning the gap. Germline CDR1 is SGDLS and CDR2 is YYNGEE. The CDR3 coding sequence is TGTGCCAGCAGCGTAGCTAGTATGAGAGACACGCAGTATTTT. It codes for CASSVASMRDTQYF.

V and J are TRBV30 and TRBJ2-1; weak D call: TRBD2 (6 bases). V shed 4 bases and J shed 7 bases, with 11 bases lying between them. Germline V gene lookup returns CDR1 GTSNPN and CDR2 SVGIG (reference sequence). This CDR3 spans 12 amino acids. The CDR3 sequence is CAWMFGGNEQFF. The CDR3 bases are TGTGCCTGGATGTTCGGAGGGAATGAGCAGTTCTTC.

This clone was detected only once. This chain links TRBV2 with TRBJ1-2; D uncertain. CDR1 and CDR2 from the germline V gene are SNHLY and FYNNEI. There are 12 residues in the CDR3. The V gene lost 6 bases and the J gene lost 4 bases, with 9 bases spanning the gap. The CDR3 here is CASSETLYGYTF. As DNA, the CDR3 is TGTGCCAGCAGCGAGACACTCTATGGCTACACCTTC. The whole variable domain, remainder taken from reference TRBV2 and TRBJ1-2, is EPEVTQTPSHQVTQMGQEVILRCVPISNHLYFYWYRQILGQKVEFLVSFYNNEISEKSEIFDDQFSVERPDGSNFTLKIRSTKLEDSAMYFCASSETLYGYTFGSGTRLTVV.

The rearrangement joins TRBV5-4 to TRBJ2-1; tentatively, D is TRBD1 (5 bases). Between the trimmed V and J ends, which lost 0 bases and 2 bases, there was a span of 12 bases. The CDR3 covers 16 residues. CDR1 is SGHNT, CDR2 YYREEE, per germline (reference sequence). The CDR3 sequence: CASSLGGSGTYNEQFF. The DNA for the CDR3 is TGTGCCAGCAGCTTGGGTGGGTCAGGGACCTACAATGAGCAGTTCTTC.

The chain couples TRBV7-2 to TRBJ1-5, with unresolved D. The CDR3 extends over 13 amino acids. From germline, CDR1 is SGHTA and CDR2 FQGNSA. Trimming cost V 4 bases and J 7 bases, with 11 bases left between them. The CDR3 protein is CASSSSAGQPQHF. The CDR3, as DNA: TGTGCCAGCAGCTCTTCGGCGGGACAGCCCCAGCATTTT.

The CDR3 nucleotides read TGCGCCAGCAGCTCCACCGCAGGGCAAGAGACCCAGTACTTC. Encoded protein: CASSSTAGQETQYF. This chain joins TRBV5-1 and TRBJ2-5, with D perhaps TRBD1 (5 bases). This CDR3 comprises 14 residues. V lost 3 bases, J lost 2 bases, and 11 bases lay in between. Germline V CDR1 and CDR2: SGHRS, YFSETQ.

The genes are TRBV5-6 and TRBJ2-7; maybe TRBD2 (5 bases). V was clipped by 2 bases and J by 5 bases, with 11 bases between them. The CDR3 covers 13 residues. The germline V gene has CDR1 SGHDT and CDR2 YYEEEE. The CDR3, as DNA: TGTGCCAGCAGCTTCGCTAGCTTGAACGAGCAGTACTTC. Amino acids: CASSFASLNEQYF.